This T cell receptor beta chain was observed in a study of cytomegalovirus exposure and HLA in healthy donors. Notes on the study in general: Reportedly, diagnosis of cytomegalovirus status by the classifier showed high specificity and sensitivity. Accurate prediction of HLA-A and HLA-B alleles (for most subjects) was reportedly achieved from TCR beta sequences. Most of the CMV-associated TCR beta chains (in a later analysis) appeared to be HLA-restricted.

This CDR3 comprises 16 residues. Deletions cut 6 bases from V and 4 bases from J, with 21 bases between. Germline-derived CDR1 and CDR2 are SNHLY and FYNNEI. Whereas donors were nominally healthy upon sampling, unrecorded immune exposures were probable. A note on this clone: Its antigen remains unidentified.

Primers: 60 Vbeta forward and 13 Jbeta reverse. Assay used: immunoSEQ multiplex PCR; TCRdb lists only in-frame clones, some missing. The sample has about 160,000 clones, around 74% seen once. The sample taken for sequencing was PBMCs. The source of this sequence is a woman between 25 and 40 years old in good health and CMV-seronegative. V and J are TRBV2 and TRBJ1-2; possible D gene TRBD1, 6 bases. The CDR3 sequence is CASSGQPIGQTYGYTF. CDR3 nucleotide sequence: TGTGCCAGCAGCGGACAACCCATCGGACAGACCTATGGCTACACCTTC.